The entry below gives a single T cell receptor (beta chain) sequence along with its context. V trimming: 7 bases; J trimming: 5 bases; junction bases outside the gene matches: 3. Germline CDR1 MGHDK, CDR2 SYGVNS. This CDR3 has 13 amino acids. This entry belongs to a study of radiation and T cells in renal cell carcinoma. Time point given: baseline pretreatment blood. Described treatment: 15 Gy SBRT to primary tumor, nephrectomy 4 weeks later. Serial blood draws occurred at baseline and 2 and 4 weeks post-SBRT. Profiled with immunoSEQ multiplex PCR; TCRdb holds only in-frame clones, not every one. In the table there are 130,000 or so clones, 70% to 90% of which are singletons.

This receptor was obtained from a woman aged 45-65 years with renal cell carcinoma. The gene calls are TRBV25-1 and TRBJ1-1, with 11 bases lining up with TRBD1. The starting material was blood, obtained from a patient whose treatment included radiotherapy and nephrectomy. For the CDR3, the DNA is TGTGCCAGCAAGGGACAGGGGGGAACTGAAGCTTTCTTT. Translated, it gives CASKGQGGTEAFF. The full variable domain, its missing parts supplied by reference TRBV25-1 and TRBJ1-1, is EADIYQTPRYLVIGTGKKITLECSQTMGHDKMYWYQQDPGMELHLIHYSYGVNSTEKGDLSSESTVSRIRTEHFPLTLESARPSHTSQYLCASKGQGGTEAFFGQGTRLTVV.